These 14 T cell receptor beta chains were all obtained from the same sample, sequenced in a study of blood T cell repertoires in COVID-19 (dated by TCRdb to 2020 to 2022). Libraries were constructed by the immunoSEQ multiplex PCR assay. TCRdb stores this immuneACCESS table with in-frame sequences only. Part of the clones is absent; in the studies checked, under half of the shortfall reflects unresolved V genes, and no reason is known for the rest. The sample has under 55,000 clones on record, 88% of them singletons. Around 15% of the sample lies in the top ten. Input material: peripheral blood. These receptor sequences come from a human donor in a cohort sampled during active COVID-19.

CDR3 protein: CAISSTGGGGTEAFF. CDR3 nucleotide sequence: TGTGCCATCAGTTCGACAGGGGGCGGGGGCACTGAAGCTTTCTTT. This chain connects TRBV10-3 to TRBJ1-1; 10 nucleotides line up with TRBD1. Germline V gene lookup returns CDR1 ENHRY and CDR2 SYGVKD. CDR3 length: 15 amino acids. J lost 4 bases, V lost 5 bases, and 7 bases had no gene match.

V usage is TRBV10-1 and J usage is TRBJ1-1; D is undetermined. V was shortened by 3 bases and J by 1 base, with 12 bases between the two germline ends. This CDR3 region has 15 residues. The germline V gene has CDR1 WNHNN and CDR2 SYGVQD (reference sequence). In DNA, the CDR3 is TGCGCCAGCAGTGACCGGGGTATTGGGAACACTGAAGCTTTCTTT. Its translation is CASSDRGIGNTEAFF.

The rearrangement uses TRBV9 and TRBJ2-3; 7 bases line up with TRBD2. CDR1 SGDLS and CDR2 YYNGEE come from the germline V gene. There are 16 residues in the CDR3. Germline trimming cut 3 bases from V and 0 bases from J; bases unmatched to any gene: 7. CDR3 protein: CASSGVARGSTDTQYF. The CDR3 region has the DNA TGTGCCAGCAGCGGTGTTGCGCGGGGGAGCACAGATACGCAGTATTTT.

Only a few counts were recorded for this clone. The chain uses TRBV30 and TRBJ1-1, with D possibly being TRBD1 (5 bases). V dropped 0 bases and J dropped 7 bases, with 15 bases sitting between them. Germline CDR1 GTSNPN, CDR2 SVGIG (reference sequence). The CDR3 covers 14 residues. The CDR3 DNA reads as TGTGCCTGGAGTGTACGGGCAGGGATGAATGAAGCTTTCTTT. Protein: CAWSVRAGMNEAFF.

The chain recombines TRBV2 with TRBJ2-2; 9 bases match TRBD1. Germline CDR1 reads SNHLY; CDR2 reads FYNNEI. After removal of 8 bases from V and 5 bases from J, the junction contained 6 bases not matched to a gene. The CDR3 spans 14 residues. In DNA form, the CDR3 reads TGTGCCAGCGGTGGGACAGGGAGAACCGGGGAGCTGTTTTTT. Protein sequence: CASGGTGRTGELFF.

V and J are TRBV4-2 and TRBJ2-7; 9 bases fit TRBD2. The CDR3 has 16 amino acids. Trimming at V came to 1 base and at J to 5 bases, leaving 9 bases not matched to a gene. Germline assignment: CDR1 LGHNA and CDR2 YNFKEQ. The CDR3 region is CASSQAPLAGTHEQYF. The CDR3 DNA follows: TGTGCCAGCAGCCAAGCCCCCCTAGCGGGGACTCACGAGCAGTACTTC.

In DNA, the CDR3 is TGTGCCTGGGACGGACAGGGAGGAAACACCATATATTTT. Its translation: CAWDGQGGNTIYF. The gene calls are TRBV30 and TRBJ1-3, with 8 positions matching TRBD1. This CDR3 has 13 residues. The V gene end was trimmed by 5 bases and the J gene end by 4 bases; junction bases not matched to a gene: 4. Germline-derived CDR1 and CDR2 are GTSNPN and SVGIG (reference sequence). The variable domain in full, with the rest retrieved from reference TRBV30 and TRBJ1-3, is SQTIHQWPATLVQPVGSPLSLECTVEGTSNPNLYWYRQAAGRGLQLLFYSVGIGQISSEVPQNLSASRPQDRQFILSSKKLLLSDSGFYLCAWDGQGGNTIYFGEGSWLTVV.

This chain links TRBV6-2 or TRBV6-3 with TRBJ1-2, with 8 nucleotides matching TRBD1. There are 16 residues in the CDR3. Germline V gene lookup returns CDR1 MNHEY and CDR2 SVGEGT. V was clipped by 0 bases and J by 3 bases; unmatched bases: 6. The CDR3 DNA reads TGTGCCAGCAGTTACTCTTGGACAGGGCAAGACTATGGCTACACCTTC. As protein: CASSYSWTGQDYGYTF.

This rearrangement joins TRBV6-5 to TRBJ2-2; D may be TRBD1 (6 bases). Germline V gives CDR1 MNHEY, CDR2 SVGAGI. With 5 bases removed from V and 1 base from J, the gap between germline ends came to 8 bases. CDR3 length: 14 amino acids. CDR3 DNA sequence: TGTGCCAGCAGTCCGACAGGGAACACCGGGGAGCTGTTTTTT. Amino acids: CASSPTGNTGELFF.

The chain uses TRBV7-2 and TRBJ2-1; TRBD2 aligns across 10 bases. The CDR3 totals 14 residues. Germline trimming cut 6 bases from V and 8 bases from J; bases unmatched to any gene: 7. CDR1 and CDR2 (germline): SGHTA, FQGNSA. The CDR3 is CASSPSGGWDEQFF. The CDR3 DNA sequence: TGTGCCAGCAGTCCTAGCGGGGGCTGGGATGAGCAGTTCTTC. Using reference TRBV7-2 and TRBJ2-1 for the parts outside the CDR3, the full variable domain is GAGVSQSPSNKVTEKGKDVELRCDPISGHTALYWYRQSLGQGLEFLIYFQGNSAPDKSGLPSDRFSAERTGGSVSTLTIQRTQQEDSAVYLCASSPSGGWDEQFFGPGTRLTVL.

V usage is TRBV5-1 and J usage is TRBJ1-1, with D possibly being TRBD1 (6 bases). The germline V gene encodes CDR1 SGHRS and CDR2 YFSETQ. The ends were cut back, 5 bases at V and 1 base at J, with 12 bases in the middle. This CDR3 spans 14 amino acids. The CDR3 DNA sequence: TGCGCCAGCAGATTAAGGACAGAGAACACTGAAGCTTTCTTT. Its translation: CASRLRTENTEAFF.

The rearrangement joins TRBV11-2 to TRBJ2-7, with 10 bases matching TRBD1. Germline V lookup: CDR1 SGHAT, CDR2 FQNNGV. The CDR3 has 14 residues. Trimming cost V 3 bases and J 3 bases; bases outside gene matches: 2. CDR3 amino acids: CASSFGTGDYEQYF. The CDR3 DNA is TGTGCCAGCAGCTTCGGGACAGGGGACTACGAGCAGTACTTC.

The chain links TRBV6-1 to TRBJ1-6, with 10 bases matching TRBD1. With V trimmed by 1 base and J by 9 bases, 6 bases remained unmatched. This CDR3 region has 16 residues. Per germline, CDR1 MNHNS and CDR2 SASEGT. The CDR3 DNA reads TGTGCCAGCAGTGAAGGGAGGGACAGGGGAGTTTCACCCCTCCACTTT. This gives the protein CASSEGRDRGVSPLHF.

The chain employs TRBV6-5 and TRBJ1-2; D is unresolved. The CDR3 spans 13 residues. The V end lost 5 bases, the J end lost 5 bases, and 12 bases lay between the germline ends. Germline loops: CDR1 MNHEY, CDR2 SVGAGI. The CDR3 loop reads CASSRDSLYGYTF. The DNA of the CDR3 is TGTGCCAGCAGTCGGGATTCTCTTTATGGCTACACCTTC.